The 25 T cell receptor beta chains given below trace back to one sample, sequenced in a study of shared clonotypes between healthy human individuals. Clones were read by immunoSEQ multiplex PCR, and TCRdb kept only the in-frame ones, dropping some. There are about 1.1 million clones in the sample; roughly 80% occur only once, and roughly 0.82% lies in the top ten. The sample consisted of memory CD4+ T cells from PBMCs. Described subset: CD45RA-negative fraction. Receptors were obtained from a man between 18 and 35 years old in good health. Some clones in this sample may be carry-over from other donors' samples.

The rearrangement uses TRBV5-4 and TRBJ2-2; D is perhaps TRBD2 (6 bases). The germline V gene encodes CDR1 SGHNT and CDR2 YYREEE (reference sequence). The CDR3 contains 16 residues. V lost 4 bases to trimming and J lost 5 bases, with 18 bases between them. The CDR3 nucleotides read TGTGCCAGCAGCCCCCCCCGGGGGTCGGATACCGGGGAGCTGTTTTTT. Translating it yields CASSPPRGSDTGELFF. The entire variable domain, with the rest obtained from reference TRBV5-4 and TRBJ2-2, is as follows: ETGVTQSPTHLIKTRGQQVTLRCSSQSGHNTVSWYQQALGQGPQFIFQYYREEENGRGNFPPRFSGLQFPNYSSELNVNALELDDSALYLCASSPPRGSDTGELFFGEGSRLTVL.

The J gene is TRBJ2-7, the V gene TRBV7-9, with D perhaps given as TRBD1 or TRBD2 (6 bases each). The V gene's germline CDR1 is SEHNR and CDR2 FQNEAQ (reference sequence). V was pared by 4 bases and J by 3 bases, with 19 bases between. This CDR3 has 16 amino acids. CDR3 sequence reads: CASSSWGAGNIYEQYF. The CDR3 DNA is TGTGCCAGCAGCTCTTGGGGGGCAGGGAATATCTACGAGCAGTACTTC.

The chain employs TRBV18 and TRBJ2-3; the match to TRBD1 covers 7 bases. With 10 bases clipped from V and 4 bases from J, the junction kept 11 bases outside the gene matches. The CDR3 totals 14 residues. Germline loops: CDR1 KGHSH, CDR2 LQKENI. In nucleotides, the CDR3 is TGTGCCACTCGTTGGGACAGCTATTCAGATACGCAGTATTTT. As protein: CATRWDSYSDTQYF.

This chain links TRBV25-1 with TRBJ1-4; D remains unclear. Germline loops: CDR1 MGHDK, CDR2 SYGVNS. The length of the CDR3 is 11 residues. V shed 6 bases and J shed 4 bases, with 3 bases lying between them. The CDR3 region is CASSYNEKLFF. The CDR3 bases are TGTGCCAGCAGCTATAATGAAAAACTGTTTTTT. The entire variable domain, with the rest obtained from reference TRBV25-1 and TRBJ1-4, is as follows: EADIYQTPRYLVIGTGKKITLECSQTMGHDKMYWYQQDPGMELHLIHYSYGVNSTEKGDLSSESTVSRIRTEHFPLTLESARPSHTSQYLCASSYNEKLFFGSGTQLSVL.

This rearrangement joins TRBV5-1 to TRBJ2-2; D perhaps matches TRBD1 (7 bases). Per the germline V gene, CDR1 is SGHRS and CDR2 is YFSETQ. Trimming removed 1 base at V and 4 bases at J, with 14 bases between. The CDR3 has 16 amino acids. CDR3 region: CASSLMAGGRTGELFF. CDR3 coding DNA: TGCGCCAGCAGCTTGATGGCAGGGGGGCGCACCGGGGAGCTGTTTTTT.

This rearrangement joins TRBV5-6 to TRBJ2-5; D remains unclear. Looked up from germline, CDR1 is SGHDT and CDR2 is YYEEEE. V dropped 1 base and J dropped 2 bases, with 9 bases sitting between them. This CDR3 is 14 amino acids long. DNA for the CDR3: TGTGCCAGCAGCTTGCCGAAAAAACAAGAGACCCAGTACTTC. It codes for CASSLPKKQETQYF.

This clone was seen a handful of times. The rearrangement links TRBV7-9 to TRBJ2-3, with 7 bases fitting TRBD2. This CDR3 spans 15 amino acids. The trim removed 2 bases at V and 3 bases at J, leaving 5 bases unmatched. The germline CDR1 and CDR2 sequences are SEHNR and FQNEAQ (reference sequence). The CDR3 sequence is CASSLTVGGTDTQYF. The DNA of the CDR3 is TGTGCCAGCAGCTTAACCGTGGGGGGGACAGATACGCAGTATTTT.

This clone has only one observation. This sequence joins TRBV11-3 and TRBJ2-7; no firm D call. CDR1 and CDR2 (germline): SGHNT, YENEEA. Trimming removed 1 base from V and 2 bases from J, with 6 bases in between. This CDR3 contains 13 residues. The chain's CDR3 is CASSLGVAYEQYF. The CDR3 nucleotides read TGTGCCAGCAGCTTAGGGGTGGCCTACGAGCAGTACTTC.

V is TRBV28 and J is TRBJ2-3; possible D gene TRBD2, 5 bases. V was pared by 2 bases and J by 2 bases, with 14 bases between. This CDR3 contains 16 residues. Germline V gene data show CDR1 as MDHEN and CDR2 as SYDVKM. The CDR3, as DNA: TGTGCCAGCAGTTTAGTTGGCGGGCTGCCCACAGATACGCAGTATTTT. It codes for CASSLVGGLPTDTQYF.

V and J are TRBV18 and TRBJ1-5; the match to TRBD1 covers 7 bases. With 6 bases clipped from V and 3 bases from J, the junction kept 5 bases outside the gene matches. This CDR3 has 14 amino acids. The germline V gene encodes CDR1 KGHSH and CDR2 LQKENI. CDR3 sequence: CASSLQGVNQPQHF. CDR3 in DNA: TGTGCCAGCTCCCTCCAGGGGGTCAATCAGCCCCAGCATTTT.

The chain has TRBV10-3 and TRBJ2-3; weak D call: TRBD1 (6 bases). V shed 6 bases and J shed 2 bases, with 12 bases lying between them. CDR3 length: 14 amino acids. Germline V gives CDR1 ENHRY, CDR2 SYGVKD. The CDR3 spells CAIRDSRYTDTQYF. CDR3 bases: TGTGCCATCAGGGACAGCCGATACACAGATACGCAGTATTTT.

As DNA, the CDR3 is TGTGCCAGCAGTGAATACGGCGGGAGCTCCTACGAGCAGTACTTC. It translates to CASSEYGGSSYEQYF. The rearrangement joins TRBV25-1 to TRBJ2-7; 7 positions agree with TRBD2. Germline V lookup: CDR1 MGHDK, CDR2 SYGVNS. The CDR3 covers 15 residues. Trimming removed 0 bases from V and 0 bases from J; junction bases left unmatched: 2.

This clone was detected a few times. It differs at one base from a far larger clone, so likely a read error. The V gene is TRBV6-5, the J gene TRBJ1-1; D is uncertain. CDR3 length: 11 amino acids. Germline V lookup: CDR1 MNHEY, CDR2 SVGAGI. Trimming took 6 bases from V and 1 from J, leaving 3 bases between them. The CDR3 nucleotides are TGTGCCAGCAGGAAGAACACTGAAGCTTTCTTT. Its translation is CASRKNTEAFF.

This clone was observed a handful of times. CDR3 region: CSVLGTGNTEAFF. In nucleotides, the CDR3 is TGCAGCGTTCTAGGGACAGGTAACACTGAAGCTTTCTTT. V gene TRBV29-1 combines with J gene TRBJ1-1, with 8 bases identical to TRBD1. CDR1 and CDR2 (germline): SQVTM, ANQGSEA. The CDR3 totals 13 residues. With V trimmed by 5 bases and J by 2 bases, 4 bases remained unmatched.

In its sample, this clone was seen a few times. V is TRBV5-1 and J is TRBJ2-3; no reliable D call. Looked up from germline, CDR1 is SGHRS and CDR2 is YFSETQ. The CDR3 spans 13 residues. V was cut by 1 base and J by 4 bases, with 7 bases left in between. The CDR3 DNA sequence: TGCGCCAGCAGCTTGTCAGTGGCAGATACGCAGTATTTT. Protein product: CASSLSVADTQYF.

The chain carries TRBV7-2 and TRBJ1-2; 7 positions agree with TRBD1. CDR1 and CDR2 (germline): SGHTA, FQGNSA. The CDR3 contains 13 residues. V trimming: 1 base; J trimming: 8 bases; junction bases outside the gene matches: 4. The DNA for the CDR3 is TGTGCCAGCAGCTTAGACCGACAGGGCGGCTACACCTTC. Amino acids: CASSLDRQGGYTF.

The chain has TRBV5-1 and TRBJ2-5, with 9 bases matching TRBD1. The CDR3 runs 15 residues. Germline V gene data show CDR1 as SGHRS and CDR2 as YFSETQ. V was clipped by 0 bases and J by 6 bases; unmatched bases: 6. The CDR3 DNA is TGCGCCAGCAGCTTGGGGACAGGGGTTTGGAAGACCCAGTACTTC. It encodes CASSLGTGVWKTQYF.

The chain combines TRBV29-1 with TRBJ1-1; possible D gene TRBD1, 5 bases. The CDR3 has 12 amino acids. The V end was cut by 6 bases, the J end by 3 bases, with 11 bases between. The germline gives CDR1 SQVTM, CDR2 ANQGSEA. CDR3 in DNA: TGCAGCGTACCGGGGGGGGACACTGAAGCTTTCTTT. This gives the protein CSVPGGDTEAFF.

The chain employs TRBV7-9 and TRBJ2-2, with D possibly matching TRBD1 (6 bases). V lost 10 bases and J 4 bases, leaving 16 bases between the germline ends. The CDR3 contains 14 residues. The germline V gene has CDR1 SEHNR and CDR2 FQNEAQ (reference sequence). Written as DNA, the CDR3 is TGTGCCAACGCCTTGAGGGGGAGCACCGGGGAGCTGTTTTTT. It is translated as CANALRGSTGELFF.

The genes are TRBV19 and TRBJ2-6; D unresolved. Germline CDR1 reads LNHDA; CDR2 reads SQIVND (reference sequence). CDR3 length: 17 amino acids. Trimming took off 5 bases at V and 4 bases at J, with 18 bases between the two ends. The CDR3, as DNA: TGTGCCAGTAGTGTCAGGCTTGGTAATTCGGGGGCCAACGTCCTGACTTTC. Protein: CASSVRLGNSGANVLTF.

J is TRBJ1-1 and V is TRBV27; maybe TRBD1 (6 bases). The germline CDR1 and CDR2 sequences are MNHEY and SMNVEV (reference sequence). The germline V and J ends were trimmed by 6 bases and 6 bases, with 17 bases remaining between them. There are 14 residues in the CDR3. CDR3 nucleotides: TGTGCCAGCAGCCATGGGAAAGGGGGGGCTGAAGCTTTCTTT. Translating gives CASSHGKGGAEAFF.

The J gene is TRBJ1-2, the V gene TRBV7-9, with a weak D call TRBD1 (5 bases). Germline CDR1 is SEHNR and CDR2 is FQNEAQ (reference sequence). Trimming shortened V by 1 base and J by 2 bases, and 11 bases separated the two germline ends. The CDR3 has 15 residues. This CDR3 is CASSLGQTMNYGYTF. The CDR3 nucleotides are TGTGCCAGCAGCTTAGGACAGACCATGAACTATGGCTACACCTTC.

This chain's CDR3 is CASSFYGGNYGYTF. For the CDR3, the DNA is TGTGCCAGCAGTTTCTACGGGGGGAACTATGGCTACACCTTC. The rearrangement joins TRBV28 to TRBJ1-2; weak D call: TRBD1 (5 bases). This CDR3 has 14 amino acids. The ends were cut back, 3 bases at V and 2 bases at J, with 10 bases in the middle. Germline assignment: CDR1 MDHEN and CDR2 SYDVKM.

In its sample, this clone was seen once. The rearrangement joins TRBV28 to TRBJ2-7, with D maybe TRBD1 (5 bases). The CDR3 has 13 amino acids. Germline loops: CDR1 MDHEN, CDR2 SYDVKM. Trimming stripped 7 bases from V and 0 bases from J, with 10 bases between. The CDR3 is CASIGAPSYEQYF. The CDR3 DNA follows: TGTGCCAGCATAGGGGCTCCCTCCTACGAGCAGTACTTC. The whole variable domain, filled in from reference TRBV28 and TRBJ2-7, reads DVKVTQSSRYLVKRTGEKVFLECVQDMDHENMFWYRQDPGLGLRLIYFSYDVKMKEKGDIPEGYSVSREKKERFSLILESASTNQTSMYLCASIGAPSYEQYFGPGTRLTVT.

The chain employs TRBV6-1 and TRBJ2-2; no definite D call. The ends were cut back, 8 bases at V and 0 bases at J, with 10 bases in the middle. The V gene's germline CDR1 is MNHNS and CDR2 SASEGT. The CDR3 sequence is 14 residues long. The CDR3 DNA is TGTGCCAGCGGAGCCTATCCGAACACCGGGGAGCTGTTTTTT. This sequence encodes CASGAYPNTGELFF.